The entry below gives a single T cell receptor (beta chain) sequence along with its context. Its antigen is unidentified. This entry comes from a study of shared clonotypes between healthy human individuals. Study observations and caveats: The diversity represented, both genetic and in exposure history, was limited by few donors. Generation of non-shared clonotypes was less probable than generation of clonotypes shared by all four donors.

The germline gives CDR1 MNHGY, CDR2 SVAAGI. This CDR3 has 12 residues. The germline V and J ends were trimmed by 8 bases and 5 bases, with 10 bases remaining between them. TCRdb keeps only in-frame clones here, not all; method: immunoSEQ multiplex PCR. The repertoire holds approximately 2.5 million clones, with 80% to 95% as singletons. This chain uses TRBV6-9 with TRBJ1-5; D not certain. The source material was naive CD4+ T cells from PBMCs. Stated subset: CD45RA+ positively selected. The clonotype was recovered from a man aged 18 to 30 in good health. Some clones in this sample may be carry-over from other donors' samples. CDR3 coding DNA: TGTGCCAGCGCCGCGGCTGATCAGCCCCAGCATTTT. It is translated as CASAAADQPQHF.